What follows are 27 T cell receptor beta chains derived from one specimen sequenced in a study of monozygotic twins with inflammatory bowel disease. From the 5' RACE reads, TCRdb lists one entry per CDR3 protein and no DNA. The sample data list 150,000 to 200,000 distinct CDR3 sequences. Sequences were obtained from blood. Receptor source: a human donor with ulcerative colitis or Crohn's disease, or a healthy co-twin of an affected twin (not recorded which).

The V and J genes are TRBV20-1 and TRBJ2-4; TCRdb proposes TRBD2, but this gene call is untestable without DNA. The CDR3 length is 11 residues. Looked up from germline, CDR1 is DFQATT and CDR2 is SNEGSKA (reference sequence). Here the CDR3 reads CSATGLDIQYF.

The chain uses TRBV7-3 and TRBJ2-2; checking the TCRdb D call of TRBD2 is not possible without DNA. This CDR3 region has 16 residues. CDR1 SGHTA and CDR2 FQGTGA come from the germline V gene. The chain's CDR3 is CASSLLGGSNTGELFF.

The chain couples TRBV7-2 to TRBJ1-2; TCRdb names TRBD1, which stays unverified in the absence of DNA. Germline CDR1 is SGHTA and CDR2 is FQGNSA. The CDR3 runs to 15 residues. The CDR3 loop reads CASSLKGTGAYGYTF.

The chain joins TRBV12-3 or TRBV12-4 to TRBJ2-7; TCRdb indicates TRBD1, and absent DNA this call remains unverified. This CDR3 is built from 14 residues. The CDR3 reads CASSFGQGDHEQYF.

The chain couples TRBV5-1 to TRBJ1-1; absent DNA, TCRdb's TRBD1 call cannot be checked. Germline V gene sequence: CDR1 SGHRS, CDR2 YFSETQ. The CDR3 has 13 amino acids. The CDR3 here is CASSFRQGTEAFF. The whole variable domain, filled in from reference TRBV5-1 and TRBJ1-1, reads KAGVTQTPRYLIKTRGQQVTLSCSPISGHRSVSWYQQTPGQGLQFLFEYFSETQRNKGNFPGRFSGRQFSNSRSEMNVSTLELGDSALYLCASSFRQGTEAFFGQGTRLTVV.

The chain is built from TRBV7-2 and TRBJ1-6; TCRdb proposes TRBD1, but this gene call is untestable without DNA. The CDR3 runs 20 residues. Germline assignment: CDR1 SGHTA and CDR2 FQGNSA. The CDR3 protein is CASRPGQGRHLSSYNSPLHF.

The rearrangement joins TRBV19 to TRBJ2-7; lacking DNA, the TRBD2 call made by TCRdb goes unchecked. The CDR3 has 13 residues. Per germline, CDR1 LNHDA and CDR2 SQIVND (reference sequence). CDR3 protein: CASRTSGAYEQYF.

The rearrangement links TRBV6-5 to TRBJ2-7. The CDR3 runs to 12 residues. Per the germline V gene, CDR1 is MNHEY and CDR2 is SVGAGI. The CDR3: CATLSLSYEQYF.

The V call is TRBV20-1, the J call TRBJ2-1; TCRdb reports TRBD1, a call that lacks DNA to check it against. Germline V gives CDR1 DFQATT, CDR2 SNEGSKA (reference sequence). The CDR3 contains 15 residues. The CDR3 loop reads CSAKISLRGNNEQFF.

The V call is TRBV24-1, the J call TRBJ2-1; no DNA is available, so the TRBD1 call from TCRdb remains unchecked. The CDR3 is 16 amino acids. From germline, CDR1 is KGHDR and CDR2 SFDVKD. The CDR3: CATSDFGRGEYDEQFF.

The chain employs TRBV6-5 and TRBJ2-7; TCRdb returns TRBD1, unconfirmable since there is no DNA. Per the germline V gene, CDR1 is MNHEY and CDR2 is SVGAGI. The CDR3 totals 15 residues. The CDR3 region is CASSYSTGGGYEQYF.

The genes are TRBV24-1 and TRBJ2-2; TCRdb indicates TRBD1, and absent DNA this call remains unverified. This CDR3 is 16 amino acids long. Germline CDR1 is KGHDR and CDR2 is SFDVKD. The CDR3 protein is CATSDLRQGPTGELFF.

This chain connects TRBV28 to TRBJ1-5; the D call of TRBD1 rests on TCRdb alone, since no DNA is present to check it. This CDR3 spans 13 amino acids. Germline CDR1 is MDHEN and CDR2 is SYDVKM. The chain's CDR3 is CASSLPGWQPQHF.

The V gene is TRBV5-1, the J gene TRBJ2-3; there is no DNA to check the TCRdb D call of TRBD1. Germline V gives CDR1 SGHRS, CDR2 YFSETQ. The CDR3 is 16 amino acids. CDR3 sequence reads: CASSIISGIGADTQYF. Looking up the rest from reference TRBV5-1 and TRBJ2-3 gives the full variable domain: KAGVTQTPRYLIKTRGQQVTLSCSPISGHRSVSWYQQTPGQGLQFLFEYFSETQRNKGNFPGRFSGRQFSNSRSEMNVSTLELGDSALYLCASSIISGIGADTQYFGPGTRLTVL.

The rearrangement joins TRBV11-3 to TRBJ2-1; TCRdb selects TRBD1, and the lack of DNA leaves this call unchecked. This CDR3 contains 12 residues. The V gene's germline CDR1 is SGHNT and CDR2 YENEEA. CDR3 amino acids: CASSFTQGEQFF. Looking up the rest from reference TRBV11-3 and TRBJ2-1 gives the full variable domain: EAGVVQSPRYKIIEKKQPVAFWCNPISGHNTLYWYLQNLGQGPELLIRYENEEAVDDSQLPKDRFSAERLKGVDSTLKIQPAELGDSAVYLCASSFTQGEQFFGPGTRLTVL.

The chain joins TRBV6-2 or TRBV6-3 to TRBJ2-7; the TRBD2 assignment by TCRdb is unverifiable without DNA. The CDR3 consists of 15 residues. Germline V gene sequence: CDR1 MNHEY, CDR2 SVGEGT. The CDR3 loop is CASSRTSGRANEQYF.

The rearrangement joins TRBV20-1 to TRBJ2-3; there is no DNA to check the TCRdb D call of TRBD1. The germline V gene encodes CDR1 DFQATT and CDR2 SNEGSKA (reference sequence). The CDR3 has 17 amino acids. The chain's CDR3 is CSAGPGVVAFSTDTQYF.

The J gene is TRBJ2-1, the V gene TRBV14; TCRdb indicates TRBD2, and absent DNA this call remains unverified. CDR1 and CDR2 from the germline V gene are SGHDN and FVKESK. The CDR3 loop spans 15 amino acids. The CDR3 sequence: CASSLRAGTYNEQFF.

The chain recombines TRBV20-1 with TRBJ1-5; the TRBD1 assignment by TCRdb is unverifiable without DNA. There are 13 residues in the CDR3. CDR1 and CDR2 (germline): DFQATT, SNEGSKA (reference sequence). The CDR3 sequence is CSARAGVNQPQHF.

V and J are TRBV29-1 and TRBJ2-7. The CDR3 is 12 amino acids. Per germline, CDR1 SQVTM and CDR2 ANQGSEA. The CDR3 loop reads CSVGTPSYEQYF.

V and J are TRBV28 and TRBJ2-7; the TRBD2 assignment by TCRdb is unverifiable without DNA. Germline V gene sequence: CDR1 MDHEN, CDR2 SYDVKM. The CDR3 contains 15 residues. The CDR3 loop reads CASSRGLAGSYEQYF.

The CDR3 loop reads CASTYYLSGTRGSNEQFF. The V gene is TRBV5-1, the J gene TRBJ2-1; TCRdb's D call of TRBD1 is untestable without DNA. This CDR3 is built from 18 residues. Germline CDR1 and CDR2: SGHRS and YFSETQ.

The CDR3 here is CASSFRQGVLEQYF. V gene TRBV12-3 or TRBV12-4 combines with J gene TRBJ2-7; TCRdb's assignment of TRBD1 cannot be checked, as there is no DNA. CDR3 length: 14 amino acids.

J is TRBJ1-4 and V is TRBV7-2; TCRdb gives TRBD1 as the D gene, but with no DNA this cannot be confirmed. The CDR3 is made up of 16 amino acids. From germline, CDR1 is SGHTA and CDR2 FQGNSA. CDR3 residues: CASSFQATGGTEKLFF.

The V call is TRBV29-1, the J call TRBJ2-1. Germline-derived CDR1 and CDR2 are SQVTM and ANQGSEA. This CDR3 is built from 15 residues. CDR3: CSVAWRSSAYNEQFF.

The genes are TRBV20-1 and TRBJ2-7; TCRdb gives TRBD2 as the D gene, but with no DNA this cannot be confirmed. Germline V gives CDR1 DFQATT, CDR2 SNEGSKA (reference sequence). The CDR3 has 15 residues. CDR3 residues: CSAWTSGIFRYEQYF.

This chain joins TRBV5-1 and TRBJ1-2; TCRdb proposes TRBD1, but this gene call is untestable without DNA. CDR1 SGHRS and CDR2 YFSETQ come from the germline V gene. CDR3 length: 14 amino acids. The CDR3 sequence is CASSLTTDGYGYTF.